The present entry profiles one T cell receptor beta chain with its context. Its antigen is undetermined. Generated by immunoSEQ multiplex PCR, the TCRdb table keeps only in-frame clones and is missing some. The sample yields over 65,000 clones, approximately 88% seen once. Noted time point: week 35, safety follow-up. In the vaccine, a single dose held 300 ug of the mutant IDH1 20-mer peptide, along with topical imiquimod. This sample is drawn from a study of a mutant IDH1 vaccine in newly diagnosed glioma. CDR1 and CDR2 from the germline V gene are LNHDA and SQIVND (reference sequence). The CDR3 extends over 13 amino acids. Trimming removed 5 bases at V and 2 bases at J, with 7 bases between.

Specimen: PBMCs, collected from a glioma patient whose treatment included an IDH1 peptide vaccine. V and J are TRBV19 and TRBJ2-1; tentative D call: TRBD2 (5 bases). This sequence was found in a man younger than 35 with glioma. This CDR3 is CASSPGTYNEQFF. DNA for the CDR3: TGTGCCAGTAGTCCGGGAACCTACAATGAGCAGTTCTTC.